This T cell receptor beta chain originates from a study of long-term antiretroviral therapy in people with HIV. A note on this clone: Its antigen is currently unknown.

Every specimen held between roughly 0.85-11 million cryopreserved PBMC. These were thawed and washed before DNA extraction. There are 17 residues in the CDR3. V lost 4 bases, J lost 0 bases, and 19 bases lay in between. CDR1 is SGHRS and CDR2 is YFSETQ in the germline V gene. Overall study results and limits: Post-treatment diversity went higher with ART but stayed below transplant donor controls. Participants lacked recorded data on ART adherence, viral resistance or therapy changes.

Survey-level resolution applied to immunoSEQ assay v3.0. Profiled with immunoSEQ multiplex PCR; TCRdb holds only in-frame clones, not every one. The sample has roughly 19,000 clones, approximately 80% seen once. This receptor was taken from a woman aged 40 to 55 with HIV. This sequence joins TRBV5-1 and TRBJ1-1; a weak D match, TRBD1 (5 bases). Sequences were derived from unsorted PBMCs, sampled 1.2 years after starting antiretroviral therapy. DNA of the CDR3: TGCGCCAGCAGCACCGGACATACACTAGATTTGAACACTGAAGCTTTCTTT. It codes for CASSTGHTLDLNTEAFF.